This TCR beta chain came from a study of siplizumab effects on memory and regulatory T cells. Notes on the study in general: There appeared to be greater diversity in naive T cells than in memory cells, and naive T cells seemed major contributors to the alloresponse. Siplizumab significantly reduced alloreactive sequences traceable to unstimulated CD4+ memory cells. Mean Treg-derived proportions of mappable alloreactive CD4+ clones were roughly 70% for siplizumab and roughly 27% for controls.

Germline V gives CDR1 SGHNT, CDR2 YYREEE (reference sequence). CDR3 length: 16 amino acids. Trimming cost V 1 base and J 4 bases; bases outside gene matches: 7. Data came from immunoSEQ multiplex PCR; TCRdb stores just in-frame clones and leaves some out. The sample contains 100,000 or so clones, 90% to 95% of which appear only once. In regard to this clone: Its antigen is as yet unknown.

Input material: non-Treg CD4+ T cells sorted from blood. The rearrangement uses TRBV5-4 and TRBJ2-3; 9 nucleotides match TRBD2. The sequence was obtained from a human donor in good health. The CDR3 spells CASSLRERGAADTQYF. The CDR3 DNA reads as TGTGCCAGCAGCTTGAGGGAGCGGGGGGCTGCAGATACGCAGTATTTT. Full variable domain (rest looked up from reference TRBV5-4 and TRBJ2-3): ETGVTQSPTHLIKTRGQQVTLRCSSQSGHNTVSWYQQALGQGPQFIFQYYREEENGRGNFPPRFSGLQFPNYSSELNVNALELDDSALYLCASSLRERGAADTQYFGPGTRLTVL.